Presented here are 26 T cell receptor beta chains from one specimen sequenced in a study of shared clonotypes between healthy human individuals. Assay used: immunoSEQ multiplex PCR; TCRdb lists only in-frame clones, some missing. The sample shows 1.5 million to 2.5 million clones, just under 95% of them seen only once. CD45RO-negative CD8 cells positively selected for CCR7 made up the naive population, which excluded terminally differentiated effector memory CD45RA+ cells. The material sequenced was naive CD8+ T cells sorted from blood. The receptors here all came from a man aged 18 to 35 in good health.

CDR3 residues: CASSSRTSGSYEQYF. CDR3 DNA: TGTGCCAGTAGTTCCCGGACTAGCGGATCTTACGAGCAGTACTTC. The J gene is TRBJ2-7, the V gene TRBV19, with TRBD2 matching 10 bases. Trimming removed 5 bases from V and 4 bases from J; junction bases left unmatched: 8. CDR1 is LNHDA and CDR2 is SQIVND in the germline V gene (reference sequence). This CDR3 comprises 15 residues.

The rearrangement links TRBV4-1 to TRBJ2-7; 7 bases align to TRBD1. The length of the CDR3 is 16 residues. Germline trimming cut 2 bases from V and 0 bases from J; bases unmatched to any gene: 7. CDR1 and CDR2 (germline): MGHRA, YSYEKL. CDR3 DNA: TGCGCCAGCAGCCAACTTGTGACAGGGAGCTCCTACGAGCAGTACTTC. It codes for CASSQLVTGSSYEQYF.

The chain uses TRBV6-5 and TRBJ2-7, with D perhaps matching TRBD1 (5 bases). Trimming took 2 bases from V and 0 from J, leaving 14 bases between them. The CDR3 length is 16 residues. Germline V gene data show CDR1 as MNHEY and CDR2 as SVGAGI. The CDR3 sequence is CASSYGVWGSSYEQYF. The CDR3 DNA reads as TGTGCCAGCAGTTACGGTGTTTGGGGCAGCTCCTACGAGCAGTACTTC.

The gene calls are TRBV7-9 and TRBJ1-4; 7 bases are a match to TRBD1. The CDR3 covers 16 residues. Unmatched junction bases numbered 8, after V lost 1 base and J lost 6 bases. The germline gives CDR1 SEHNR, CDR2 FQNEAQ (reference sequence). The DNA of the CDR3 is TGTGCCAGCAGCTTAGGGGAGGGGGCTCTTTATGAAAAACTGTTTTTT. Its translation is CASSLGEGALYEKLFF.

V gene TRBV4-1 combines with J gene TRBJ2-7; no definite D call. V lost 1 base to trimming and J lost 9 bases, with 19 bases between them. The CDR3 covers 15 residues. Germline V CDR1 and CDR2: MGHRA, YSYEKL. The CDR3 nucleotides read TGCGCCAGCAGCCAAGTATCTGGGTACCCCCTCGGGCAGTACTTC. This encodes CASSQVSGYPLGQYF.

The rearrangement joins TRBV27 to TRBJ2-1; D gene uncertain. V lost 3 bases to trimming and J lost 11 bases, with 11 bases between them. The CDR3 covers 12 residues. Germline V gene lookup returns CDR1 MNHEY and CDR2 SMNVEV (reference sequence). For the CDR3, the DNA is TGTGCCAGCAGTTTTATAGGAGACCAGCAGTTCTTC. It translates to CASSFIGDQQFF.

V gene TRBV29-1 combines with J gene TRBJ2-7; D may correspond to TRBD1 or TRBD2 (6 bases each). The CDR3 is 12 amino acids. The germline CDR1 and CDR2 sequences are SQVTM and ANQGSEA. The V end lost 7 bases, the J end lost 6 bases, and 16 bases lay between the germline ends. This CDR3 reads CSGLGGPTEQYF. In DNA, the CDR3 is TGCAGCGGCCTGGGGGGCCCGACCGAGCAGTACTTC.

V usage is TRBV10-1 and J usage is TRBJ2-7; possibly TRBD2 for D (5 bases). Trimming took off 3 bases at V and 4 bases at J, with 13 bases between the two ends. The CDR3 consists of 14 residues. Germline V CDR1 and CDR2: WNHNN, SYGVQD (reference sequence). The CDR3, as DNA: TGCGCCAGCAGTGACTCCTATGGGGAGTACGAGCAGTACTTC. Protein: CASSDSYGEYEQYF.

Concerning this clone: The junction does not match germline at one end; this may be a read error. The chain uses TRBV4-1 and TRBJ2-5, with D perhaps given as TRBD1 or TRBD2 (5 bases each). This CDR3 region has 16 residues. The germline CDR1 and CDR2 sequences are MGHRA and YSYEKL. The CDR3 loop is CASSQVGGWGQETQYF. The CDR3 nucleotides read TGTGCCAGCAGCCAAGTGGGCGGGTGGGGGCAAGAGACCCAGTACTTC.

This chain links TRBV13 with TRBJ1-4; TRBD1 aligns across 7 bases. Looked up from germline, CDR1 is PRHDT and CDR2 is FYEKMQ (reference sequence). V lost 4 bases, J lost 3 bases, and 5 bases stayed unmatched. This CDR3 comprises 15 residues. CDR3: CASSSTGTANEKLFF. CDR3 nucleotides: TGTGCCAGCAGCTCGACAGGGACAGCTAATGAAAAACTGTTTTTT.

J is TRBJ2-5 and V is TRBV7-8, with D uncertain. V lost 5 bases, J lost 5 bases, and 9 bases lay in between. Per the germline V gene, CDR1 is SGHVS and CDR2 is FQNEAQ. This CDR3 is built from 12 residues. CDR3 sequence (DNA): TGTGCCAGCAGCCAGGCGGCGGAGACCCAGTACTTC. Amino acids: CASSQAAETQYF.

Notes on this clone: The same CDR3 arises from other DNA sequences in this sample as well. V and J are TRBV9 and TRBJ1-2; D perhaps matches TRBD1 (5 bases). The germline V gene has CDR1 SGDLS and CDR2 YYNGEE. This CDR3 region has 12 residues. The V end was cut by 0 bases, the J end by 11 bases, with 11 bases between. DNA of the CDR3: TGTGCCAGCAGCGTAGGGACGGGGGGTTACACCTTC. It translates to CASSVGTGGYTF.

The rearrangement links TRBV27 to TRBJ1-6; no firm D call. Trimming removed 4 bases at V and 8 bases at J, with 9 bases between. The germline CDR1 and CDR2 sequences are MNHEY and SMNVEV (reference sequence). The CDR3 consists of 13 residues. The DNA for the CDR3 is TGTGCCAGCAGTTGGGTCCGCGATTCACCCCTCCACTTT. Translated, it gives CASSWVRDSPLHF.

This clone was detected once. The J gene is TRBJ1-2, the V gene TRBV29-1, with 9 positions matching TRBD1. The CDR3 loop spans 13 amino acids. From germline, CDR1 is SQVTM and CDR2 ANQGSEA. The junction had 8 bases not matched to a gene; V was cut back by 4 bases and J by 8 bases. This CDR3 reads CSVVTGGALGYTF. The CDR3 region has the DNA TGCAGCGTTGTGACAGGGGGAGCCTTAGGCTACACCTTC. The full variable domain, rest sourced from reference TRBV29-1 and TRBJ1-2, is SAVISQKPSRDICQRGTSLTIQCQVDSQVTMMFWYRQQPGQSLTLIATANQGSEATYESGFVIDKFPISRPNLTFSTLTVSNMSPEDSSIYLCSVVTGGALGYTFGSGTRLTVV.

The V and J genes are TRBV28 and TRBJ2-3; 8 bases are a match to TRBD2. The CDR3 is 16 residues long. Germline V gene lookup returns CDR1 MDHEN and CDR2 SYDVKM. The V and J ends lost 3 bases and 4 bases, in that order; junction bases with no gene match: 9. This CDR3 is CASSFPDRGGPDTQYF. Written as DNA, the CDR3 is TGTGCCAGCAGTTTCCCGGACCGGGGGGGCCCAGATACGCAGTATTTT.

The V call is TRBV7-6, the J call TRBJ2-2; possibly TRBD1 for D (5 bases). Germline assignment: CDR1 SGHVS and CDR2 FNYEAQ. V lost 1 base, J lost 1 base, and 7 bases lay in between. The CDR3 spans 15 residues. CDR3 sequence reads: CASSLEGWNTGELFF. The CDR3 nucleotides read TGTGCCAGCAGCTTAGAGGGGTGGAACACCGGGGAGCTGTTTTTT. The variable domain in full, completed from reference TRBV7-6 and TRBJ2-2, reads GAGVSQSPRYKVTKRGQDVALRCDPISGHVSLYWYRQALGQGPEFLTYFNYEAQQDKSGLPNDRFSAERPEGSISTLTIQRTEQRDSAMYRCASSLEGWNTGELFFGEGSRLTVL.

The CDR3 DNA reads as TGTGCCAGCAGGGGGCCCAGGGCGGGCGCACCTAACTATGGCTACACCTTC. Translated: CASRGPRAGAPNYGYTF. This sequence joins TRBV21-1 and TRBJ1-2. TRBV21-1 is annotated as a pseudogene. The CDR3 loop spans 17 amino acids.

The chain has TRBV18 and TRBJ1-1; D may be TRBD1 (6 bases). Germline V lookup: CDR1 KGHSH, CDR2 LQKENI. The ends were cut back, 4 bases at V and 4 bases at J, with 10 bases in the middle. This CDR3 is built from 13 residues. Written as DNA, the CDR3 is TGTGCCAGCTCACAGGAGGGGGGCACTGAAGCTTTCTTT. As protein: CASSQEGGTEAFF.

As DNA, the CDR3 is TGTGCCAGCAGCTTACAGTACAGGGAAGTCGCCAACGTCCTGACTTTC. The encoded protein is CASSLQYREVANVLTF. The chain employs TRBV7-9 and TRBJ2-6; weak D call: TRBD1 (6 bases). V lost 2 bases, J lost 7 bases, and 15 bases lay in between. Germline CDR1 SEHNR, CDR2 FQNEAQ (reference sequence). This CDR3 contains 16 residues.

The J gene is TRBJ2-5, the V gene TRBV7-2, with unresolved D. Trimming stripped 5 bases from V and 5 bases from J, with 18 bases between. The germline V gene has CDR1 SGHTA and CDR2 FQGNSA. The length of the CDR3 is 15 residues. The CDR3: CASSLVVTFEETQYF. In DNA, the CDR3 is TGTGCCAGCAGCCTTGTGGTGACTTTCGAGGAGACCCAGTACTTC.

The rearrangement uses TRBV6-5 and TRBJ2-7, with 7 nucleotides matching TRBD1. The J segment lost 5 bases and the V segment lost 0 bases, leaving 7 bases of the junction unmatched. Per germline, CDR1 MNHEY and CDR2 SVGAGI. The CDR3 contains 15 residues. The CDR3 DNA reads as TGTGCCAGCAGTTACTCGAGGAACGGACAGGACGAGCAGTACTTC. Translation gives CASSYSRNGQDEQYF.

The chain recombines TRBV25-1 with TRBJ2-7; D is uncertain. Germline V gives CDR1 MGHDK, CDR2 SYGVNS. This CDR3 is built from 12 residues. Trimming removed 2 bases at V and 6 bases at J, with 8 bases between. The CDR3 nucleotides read TGTGCCAGCAGTGAAGGAAGCCTCGAGCAGTACTTC. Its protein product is CASSEGSLEQYF.

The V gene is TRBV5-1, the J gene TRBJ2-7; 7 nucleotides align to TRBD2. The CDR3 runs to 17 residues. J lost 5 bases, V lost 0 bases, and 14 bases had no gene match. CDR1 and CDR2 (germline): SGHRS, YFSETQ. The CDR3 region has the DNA TGCGCCAGCAGCTTGGTGGTGGCCGGGGAGGGACCTAACGAGCAGTACTTC. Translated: CASSLVVAGEGPNEQYF.

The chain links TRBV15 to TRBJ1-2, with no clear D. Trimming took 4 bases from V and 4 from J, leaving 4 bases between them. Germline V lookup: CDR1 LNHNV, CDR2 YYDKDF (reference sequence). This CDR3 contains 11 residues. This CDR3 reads CATSTSYGYTF. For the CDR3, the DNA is TGTGCCACCAGCACGAGCTATGGCTACACCTTC.

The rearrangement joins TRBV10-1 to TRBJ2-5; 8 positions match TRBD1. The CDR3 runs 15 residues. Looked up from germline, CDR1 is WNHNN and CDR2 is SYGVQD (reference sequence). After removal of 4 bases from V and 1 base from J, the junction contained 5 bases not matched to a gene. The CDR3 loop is CASSGTGSPQETQYF. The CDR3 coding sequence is TGCGCCAGCAGTGGGACAGGGTCCCCCCAAGAGACCCAGTACTTC.

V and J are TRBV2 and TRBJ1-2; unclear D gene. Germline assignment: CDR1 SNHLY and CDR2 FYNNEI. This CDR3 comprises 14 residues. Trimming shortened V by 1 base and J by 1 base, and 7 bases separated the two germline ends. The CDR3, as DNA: TGTGCCAGCAGTGAAGGGGATCTTAACTATGGCTACACCTTC. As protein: CASSEGDLNYGYTF. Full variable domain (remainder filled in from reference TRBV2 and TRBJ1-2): EPEVTQTPSHQVTQMGQEVILRCVPISNHLYFYWYRQILGQKVEFLVSFYNNEISEKSEIFDDQFSVERPDGSNFTLKIRSTKLEDSAMYFCASSEGDLNYGYTFGSGTRLTVV.